The 32 T cell receptor beta chains below were found in one sample sequenced in a study of shared clonotypes between healthy human individuals. Sequenced by immunoSEQ multiplex PCR; TCRdb stores in-frame clones only, minus some. Among more than 400,000 clones listed, 90% to 96% were seen once. What was sequenced was naive CD4+ T cells sorted from blood. Regarding subset: CD45RA+ positively selected. These receptors were taken from a woman aged 30 to 39 in good health.

The V and J genes are TRBV7-6 and TRBJ2-1, with 7 bases aligning to TRBD2. V gave up 4 bases and J gave up 9 bases; unmatched junction bases: 6. This CDR3 is 13 amino acids long. CDR1 SGHVS and CDR2 FNYEAQ come from the germline V gene. The CDR3 region is CASSYTSDSEQFF. The CDR3 DNA follows: TGTGCCAGCAGCTATACTAGCGACAGTGAGCAGTTCTTC. The complete variable domain, with remaining parts taken from reference TRBV7-6 and TRBJ2-1, reads GAGVSQSPRYKVTKRGQDVALRCDPISGHVSLYWYRQALGQGPEFLTYFNYEAQQDKSGLPNDRFSAERPEGSISTLTIQRTEQRDSAMYRCASSYTSDSEQFFGPGTRLTVL.

The rearrangement links TRBV6-6 to TRBJ1-3, with D unresolved. Trimming took 6 bases from V and 4 from J, leaving 16 bases between them. Germline-derived CDR1 and CDR2 are MNHNY and SVGAGI (reference sequence). The CDR3 runs to 15 residues. The CDR3 DNA follows: TGTGCCAGCAGACCCCCCGGACGCATAGGAAACACCATATATTTT. Translation: CASRPPGRIGNTIYF.

The rearrangement uses TRBV7-9 and TRBJ2-7, with D unclear. With 1 base removed from V and 4 bases from J, the gap between germline ends came to 8 bases. CDR1 and CDR2 from the germline V gene are SEHNR and FQNEAQ (reference sequence). This CDR3 is 13 amino acids long. The CDR3 bases are TGTGCCAGCAGCTTAGGGAAAGGTTACGAGCAGTACTTC. Translated, it gives CASSLGKGYEQYF.

The chain couples TRBV7-9 to TRBJ2-5; D is uncertain. V was clipped by 7 bases and J by 0 bases, with 9 bases between them. Germline assignment: CDR1 SEHNR and CDR2 FQNEAQ (reference sequence). This CDR3 contains 13 residues. The CDR3, as DNA: TGTGCCAGCACGGACGGAAACCAAGAGACCCAGTACTTC. Encoded protein: CASTDGNQETQYF.

The genes are TRBV29-1 and TRBJ2-7; 8 bases line up with TRBD2. The CDR3 spans 15 residues. The germline V gene has CDR1 SQVTM and CDR2 ANQGSEA. Trimming cost V 4 bases and J 3 bases; bases outside gene matches: 11. CDR3 nucleotides: TGCAGCGTTGCGGGCGGGGGGCTTGACGACTACGAGCAGTACTTC. This sequence encodes CSVAGGGLDDYEQYF.

The chain links TRBV5-1 to TRBJ2-1; 16 bases match TRBD2. Germline V gives CDR1 SGHRS, CDR2 YFSETQ. This CDR3 has 16 residues. The V and J ends lost 4 bases and 9 bases, in that order; junction bases with no gene match: 7. CDR3 amino acids: CASSLPGLAGGSEQFF. The DNA for the CDR3 is TGCGCCAGCAGCCTACCGGGACTAGCGGGAGGGAGTGAGCAGTTCTTC.

The chain combines TRBV15 with TRBJ2-2; D unclear. Germline V gene lookup returns CDR1 LNHNV and CDR2 YYDKDF (reference sequence). The CDR3 extends over 16 amino acids. The V gene lost 5 bases and the J gene lost 3 bases, with 16 bases spanning the gap. The CDR3 bases are TGTGCCACCAGCTCCAGAGGTTTCAGAGACACCGGGGAGCTGTTTTTT. Translated: CATSSRGFRDTGELFF.

This clone was recorded only once. The gene calls are TRBV19 and TRBJ1-5; D is possibly TRBD1 (5 bases). Per germline, CDR1 LNHDA and CDR2 SQIVND (reference sequence). With 10 bases removed from V and 4 bases from J, the gap between germline ends came to 14 bases. The CDR3 is 13 amino acids. CDR3 residues: CATSDRVNQPQHF. The CDR3 coding sequence is TGTGCCACCTCAGACAGAGTTAATCAGCCCCAGCATTTT.

The chain is built from TRBV5-8 and TRBJ2-7; no clear D gene. Germline CDR1 and CDR2: SGHTS and YDEGEE. This CDR3 spans 15 amino acids. Trimming pared 1 base from V and 3 bases from J, leaving 14 bases between. The CDR3 sequence is CASSLNPATYYEQYF. The CDR3 coding sequence is TGTGCCAGCAGCTTGAATCCGGCCACCTACTACGAGCAGTACTTC.

The rearrangement uses TRBV5-1 and TRBJ1-2, with 9 positions matching TRBD1. Looked up from germline, CDR1 is SGHRS and CDR2 is YFSETQ. CDR3 length: 14 residues. The V gene end was trimmed by 4 bases and the J gene end by 5 bases; junction bases not matched to a gene: 6. This chain's CDR3 is CASSPRTGEYGYTF. The CDR3, as DNA: TGCGCCAGCAGCCCGAGGACAGGGGAGTATGGCTACACCTTC.

The chain employs TRBV28 and TRBJ2-2, with no clear D. Germline loops: CDR1 MDHEN, CDR2 SYDVKM. Trimming took off 6 bases at V and 0 bases at J, with 8 bases between the two ends. This CDR3 is built from 14 residues. The CDR3 sequence is CASRVSSNTGELFF. The CDR3, as DNA: TGTGCCAGCAGGGTCAGTTCGAACACCGGGGAGCTGTTTTTT.

This rearrangement joins TRBV13 to TRBJ1-4; D ambiguous. The V end was cut by 5 bases, the J end by 8 bases, with 15 bases between. Looked up from germline, CDR1 is PRHDT and CDR2 is FYEKMQ (reference sequence). The CDR3 is 14 amino acids. CDR3 coding DNA: TGTGCCAGCAGCCCGTCCACCGGGGTCGAAAAACTGTTTTTT. Translated, it gives CASSPSTGVEKLFF.

This clone came up a few times. The chain links TRBV16 to TRBJ2-5; 7 bases line up with TRBD2. Germline loops: CDR1 KGHSY, CDR2 FQNENV. The CDR3 sequence is 14 residues long. The J segment lost 4 bases and the V segment lost 4 bases, leaving 6 bases of the junction unmatched. CDR3 nucleotide sequence: TGTGCCAGCAGCCCGTGGGAGGGAGGAGAGACCCAGTACTTC. Translating it yields CASSPWEGGETQYF.

This clone was counted a single time. The chain has TRBV28 and TRBJ1-5; D possibly corresponds to TRBD1 (5 bases). The CDR3 spans 16 residues. Germline assignment: CDR1 MDHEN and CDR2 SYDVKM. The V end lost 6 bases, the J end lost 0 bases, and 15 bases lay between the germline ends. The CDR3 sequence is CASSARTGGSNQPQHF. The CDR3, as DNA: TGTGCCAGCAGCGCCCGGACGGGGGGTAGCAATCAGCCCCAGCATTTT.

Only a few counts were recorded for this clone. The V call is TRBV19, the J call TRBJ1-4; maybe TRBD1 (5 bases). Looked up from germline, CDR1 is LNHDA and CDR2 is SQIVND (reference sequence). V lost 5 bases and J 8 bases, leaving 12 bases between the germline ends. The CDR3 extends over 13 amino acids. The CDR3 protein is CASSSGDWEKLFF. CDR3 coding DNA: TGTGCCAGTAGTTCGGGGGACTGGGAAAAACTGTTTTTT.

In this sample, this clone turned up a few times. V gene TRBV25-1 combines with J gene TRBJ2-5; a weak D match, TRBD2 (6 bases). The V gene lost 4 bases and the J gene lost 0 bases, with 9 bases spanning the gap. The CDR3 is 14 residues long. In germline, CDR1 is MGHDK, CDR2 SYGVNS. CDR3 sequence reads: CASSVGGNQETQYF. CDR3 coding DNA: TGTGCCAGCAGTGTGGGGGGTAACCAAGAGACCCAGTACTTC.

The CDR3 nucleotides are TGTGCCAGCAGCTTAGTGAGGGGGGCGAGCAATCAGCCCCAGCATTTT. Translated: CASSLVRGASNQPQHF. The chain employs TRBV11-2 and TRBJ1-5, with D perhaps matching TRBD1 (6 bases). Trimming removed 1 base at V and 1 base at J, with 11 bases between. The CDR3 sequence is 16 residues long. Per the germline V gene, CDR1 is SGHAT and CDR2 is FQNNGV.

V usage is TRBV6-6 and J usage is TRBJ1-1; D not resolved. Looked up from germline, CDR1 is MNHNY and CDR2 is SVGAGI (reference sequence). The CDR3 is 16 amino acids. The ends were cut back, 7 bases at V and 0 bases at J, with 18 bases in the middle. CDR3 coding DNA: TGTGCCAGCACCGATTCGCAAGGACCCATGAACACTGAAGCTTTCTTT. It encodes CASTDSQGPMNTEAFF.

The V call is TRBV29-1, the J call TRBJ2-7, with TRBD1 matching over 8 bases. Losses at the gene ends were 3 bases for V and 9 bases for J; bases not matched to a gene: 10. The CDR3 consists of 13 residues. Per germline, CDR1 SQVTM and CDR2 ANQGSEA. The chain's CDR3 is CSVDQGAPVGQYF. The CDR3 DNA sequence: TGCAGCGTTGATCAGGGGGCGCCGGTCGGGCAGTACTTC.

This sequence joins TRBV7-9 and TRBJ2-5; possible D gene TRBD1, 5 bases. Germline V lookup: CDR1 SEHNR, CDR2 FQNEAQ (reference sequence). This CDR3 is built from 13 residues. With 5 bases removed from V and 5 bases from J, the gap between germline ends came to 12 bases. Here the CDR3 reads CASSPYPGETQYF. The CDR3 nucleotides are TGTGCCAGCAGCCCCTACCCAGGGGAGACCCAGTACTTC. Based on the CDR3 plus reference TRBV7-9 and TRBJ2-5, the full variable domain is DTGVSQNPRHKITKRGQNVTFRCDPISEHNRLYWYRQTLGQGPEFLTYFQNEAQLEKSRLLSDRFSAERPKGSFSTLEIQRTEQGDSAMYLCASSPYPGETQYFGPGTRLLVL.

The V gene is TRBV27, the J gene TRBJ1-5; the D is unclear. This CDR3 contains 16 residues. V was cut by 5 bases and J by 0 bases, with 14 bases left in between. The germline gives CDR1 MNHEY, CDR2 SMNVEV (reference sequence). In nucleotides, the CDR3 is TGTGCCAGCAGTACAACCGGACGGCTTAGCAATCAGCCCCAGCATTTT. Its protein product is CASSTTGRLSNQPQHF.

This chain links TRBV7-3 with TRBJ2-6; D might be TRBD1 (6 bases). V was shortened by 6 bases and J by 2 bases, with 11 bases between the two germline ends. The CDR3 is made up of 15 amino acids. CDR1 and CDR2 (germline): SGHTA, FQGTGA. In DNA form, the CDR3 reads TGTGCCAGCAGTTTGAAGGGGGCTGGGGCCAACGTCCTGACTTTC. It specifies CASSLKGAGANVLTF. Complete variable domain (other parts from reference TRBV7-3 and TRBJ2-6): GAGVSQTPSNKVTEKGKYVELRCDPISGHTALYWYRQSLGQGPEFLIYFQGTGAADDSGLPNDRFFAVRPEGSVSTLKIQRTERGDSAVYLCASSLKGAGANVLTFGAGSRLTVL.

This clone was observed a single time. J is TRBJ2-7 and V is TRBV2, with a tentative D call TRBD1 (5 bases). V was trimmed by 8 bases and J by 6 bases, leaving 14 bases between them. Germline V gene data show CDR1 as SNHLY and CDR2 as FYNNEI. The CDR3 spans 12 residues. The CDR3 sequence: CASDMGRLEQYF. DNA for the CDR3: TGTGCCAGCGATATGGGGCGCCTCGAGCAGTACTTC.

This rearrangement joins TRBV18 to TRBJ2-3; the match to TRBD2 covers 9 bases. The V gene end was trimmed by 2 bases and the J gene end by 2 bases; junction bases not matched to a gene: 5. This CDR3 is built from 16 residues. Germline V gives CDR1 KGHSH, CDR2 LQKENI. The CDR3 protein is CASSPAGLAATDTQYF. The DNA of the CDR3 is TGTGCCAGCTCACCAGCGGGACTAGCAGCCACAGATACGCAGTATTTT. The complete variable domain, with remaining parts taken from reference TRBV18 and TRBJ2-3, reads NAGVMQNPRHLVRRRGQEARLRCSPMKGHSHVYWYRQLPEEGLKFMVYLQKENIIDESGMPKERFSAEFPKEGPSILRIQQVVRGDSAAYFCASSPAGLAATDTQYFGPGTRLTVL.

Only one count was recorded for this clone. The V gene is TRBV5-1, the J gene TRBJ2-7; TRBD2 aligns across 11 bases. The germline gives CDR1 SGHRS, CDR2 YFSETQ. The CDR3 runs to 13 residues. V was pared by 7 bases and J by 7 bases, with 7 bases of the junction left unmatched. Here the CDR3 DNA reads TGCGCCAGCGTAGCGGGAGGGCCGCGTGAGCAGTACTTC. Residues: CASVAGGPREQYF.

On this clone itself: The same CDR3 can be traced to other DNA sequences in this sample. This chain connects TRBV4-2 to TRBJ1-2; unclear D gene. The germline CDR1 and CDR2 sequences are LGHNA and YNFKEQ. The CDR3 runs to 12 residues. V gave up 0 bases and J gave up 7 bases, with 6 bases separating them. CDR3 loop: CASSQEGSGYTF. The CDR3 nucleotides are TGTGCCAGCAGCCAAGAGGGGTCTGGCTACACCTTC.

The genes are TRBV10-3 and TRBJ1-1, with 9 bases identical to TRBD1. Germline loops: CDR1 ENHRY, CDR2 SYGVKD. V was clipped by 4 bases and J by 1 base; unmatched bases: 1. The CDR3 has 14 residues. The CDR3 bases are TGTGCCATCAGTGCGGGACAGGGGAACACTGAAGCTTTCTTT. Its protein is CAISAGQGNTEAFF.

A remark on this clone: This sample also contains other DNA sequences that code for the same CDR3. The chain uses TRBV28 and TRBJ2-7; the D is unclear. Trimming took 2 bases from V and 3 from J, leaving 5 bases between them. This CDR3 contains 12 residues. Germline-derived CDR1 and CDR2 are MDHEN and SYDVKM. CDR3 sequence: CASSLNSYEQYF. As DNA, the CDR3 is TGTGCCAGCAGTTTAAACAGCTACGAGCAGTACTTC.

The J gene is TRBJ2-2, the V gene TRBV5-1, with TRBD1 matching over 9 bases. Looked up from germline, CDR1 is SGHRS and CDR2 is YFSETQ. CDR3 length: 16 amino acids. J lost 5 bases, V lost 3 bases, and 8 bases had no gene match. CDR3 nucleotides: TGCGCCAGCAGCTCCGGGACAGGGTGGAGGACCGGGGAGCTGTTTTTT. Translating gives CASSSGTGWRTGELFF.

The chain employs TRBV28 and TRBJ1-1; possible D gene TRBD1, 6 bases. The CDR3 covers 14 residues. The germline CDR1 and CDR2 sequences are MDHEN and SYDVKM. V lost 10 bases and J 1 base, leaving 16 bases between the germline ends. In DNA form, the CDR3 reads TGTGCCATCTCAGAGGACAGTAGGAACACTGAAGCTTTCTTT. It is translated as CAISEDSRNTEAFF.

Remarks on this clone: Distinct nucleotide sequences in the sample also encode this CDR3. The V gene is TRBV19, the J gene TRBJ2-2; D is undetermined. Trimming removed 1 base from V and 4 bases from J, with 7 bases in between. The CDR3 runs 14 residues. Per germline, CDR1 LNHDA and CDR2 SQIVND (reference sequence). In DNA, the CDR3 is TGTGCCAGTAGTATAGGGCAGAGCACCGGGGAGCTGTTTTTT. Protein: CASSIGQSTGELFF.

CDR3 nucleotide sequence: TGTGCCAGCAGGGGACTGCTGAACACTGAAGCTTTCTTT. Translating it yields CASRGLLNTEAFF. This chain connects TRBV6-1 to TRBJ1-1; tentatively, D is TRBD1 (5 bases). Per the germline V gene, CDR1 is MNHNS and CDR2 is SASEGT. The V end was cut by 6 bases, the J end by 0 bases, with 8 bases between. The length of the CDR3 is 13 residues.